Sequencing of this T cell receptor (beta chain) was carried out in a study of radiation and T cells in renal cell carcinoma. This clone was recorded a few times. The treatment here: 15 Gy SBRT to primary tumor, nephrectomy 4 weeks later. The CDR3 sequence is 15 residues long. From germline, CDR1 is KGHSH and CDR2 LQKENI. Trimming pared 3 bases from V and 1 base from J, leaving 9 bases between. Generated by immunoSEQ multiplex PCR, the TCRdb table keeps only in-frame clones and is missing some. The sample gives 7,000 to 9,500 clones, about 59% of which show up once; roughly 19% is in the top ten. The rearrangement joins TRBV18 to TRBJ1-4; D is possibly TRBD1 (5 bases). Sequenced here: tumor tissue, sampled from a patient whose treatment included radiotherapy and nephrectomy. The sequence derives from a man between 60 and 75 years old with renal cell carcinoma. CDR3 coding DNA: TGTGCCAGCTCACCGGGACTCCAAACTAATGAAAAACTGTTTTTT. It is translated as CASSPGLQTNEKLFF. The whole variable domain, filled in from reference TRBV18 and TRBJ1-4, reads NAGVMQNPRHLVRRRGQEARLRCSPMKGHSHVYWYRQLPEEGLKFMVYLQKENIIDESGMPKERFSAEFPKEGPSILRIQQVVRGDSAAYFCASSPGLQTNEKLFFGSGTQLSVL.